This T cell receptor beta chain comes out of a study of blood T cells in healthy people across ages. Study findings and constraints: The study regarded diversity estimates from one million T cells as underestimates. Higher diversity and more naive CD4+ cells were features of long-lived donors, compared to aged donors.

The CDR3 runs 15 residues. V lost 9 bases and J lost 2; bases outside the gene matches: 10. Germline-derived CDR1 and CDR2 are MDHEN and SYDVKM. On this clonotype itself: Its matching antigen is unknown.

With a J-beta primer mix and a sample-barcoded 5' primer, a second PCR ran 7 to 11 cycles. From the 5' RACE reads, TCRdb called clonotypes with MiXCR, one entry per CDR3 protein. In the table there are over a million distinct CDR3 sequences, under 30% of which are singletons. The same specimen was also included in a second study, on T cells of mothers and their children. This second study notes: Every mother supplied over 9.5 million TCR beta CDR3 reads and every child a few million.

This TCR derives from a girl aged 2 to 9 in good health. This chain connects TRBV28 to TRBJ2-7, with TRBD2 matching 10 bases. The sample comprised blood. As DNA, the CDR3 is TGTGCCAGTCAAGTTACGGGACTAGCGACCTACGAGCAGTACTTC. Its protein is CASQVTGLATYEQYF.